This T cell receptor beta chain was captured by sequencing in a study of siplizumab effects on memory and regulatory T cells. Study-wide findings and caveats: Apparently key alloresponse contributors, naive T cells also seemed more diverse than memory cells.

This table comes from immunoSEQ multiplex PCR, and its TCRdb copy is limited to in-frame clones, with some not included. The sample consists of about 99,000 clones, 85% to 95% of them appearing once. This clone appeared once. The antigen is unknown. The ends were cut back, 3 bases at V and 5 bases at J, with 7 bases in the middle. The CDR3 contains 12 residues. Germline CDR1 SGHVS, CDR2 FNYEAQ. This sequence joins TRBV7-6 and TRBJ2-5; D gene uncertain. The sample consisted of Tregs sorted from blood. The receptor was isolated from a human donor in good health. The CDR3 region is CASSFMGETQYF. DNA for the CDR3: TGTGCCAGCAGCTTCATGGGTGAGACCCAGTACTTC.